These 12 T cell receptor beta chains originate from one sample sequenced in a study of OX40 agonist ivuxolimab in advanced cancers. The library was prepared using the immunoSEQ multiplex PCR assay. TCRdb took this table from immuneACCESS and kept in-frame rearrangements with V and J called. Such tables lack part of the clones; where checked against another copy, unresolved V genes explain under half of the gap, and the rest is unexplained. The sample table holds about 86,000 clones, of which approximately 90% were seen once. The top ten constitute over 1.2% of the sample. Specimen: CD4+ or CD8+ T cells sorted from blood, collected in a trial of the OX40 agonist ivuxolimab. The source of these receptors is an adult with an advanced solid tumor such as melanoma, head and neck, liver or kidney cancer.

The chain links TRBV30 to TRBJ1-5; D not resolved. The germline CDR1 and CDR2 sequences are GTSNPN and SVGIG (reference sequence). The V gene lost 5 bases and the J gene lost 1 base, with 18 bases spanning the gap. The CDR3 is made up of 16 amino acids. CDR3: CAWGPSTRASNQPQHF. Here the CDR3 DNA reads TGTGCCTGGGGCCCCTCCACAAGGGCAAGCAATCAGCCCCAGCATTTT.

The J gene is TRBJ2-1, the V gene TRBV5-4, with 10 positions matching TRBD2. The J segment lost 4 bases and the V segment lost 0 bases, leaving 4 bases of the junction unmatched. This CDR3 has 16 residues. Per the germline V gene, CDR1 is SGHNT and CDR2 is YYREEE (reference sequence). The CDR3 spells CASSLASGGGYNEQFF. The CDR3 region has the DNA TGTGCCAGCAGCTTGGCCAGCGGGGGGGGATACAATGAGCAGTTCTTC. The complete variable domain, with remaining parts taken from reference TRBV5-4 and TRBJ2-1, reads ETGVTQSPTHLIKTRGQQVTLRCSSQSGHNTVSWYQQALGQGPQFIFQYYREEENGRGNFPPRFSGLQFPNYSSELNVNALELDDSALYLCASSLASGGGYNEQFFGPGTRLTVL.

The chain has TRBV29-1 and TRBJ1-3, with D possibly matching TRBD1 (5 bases). CDR3 length equals 14 residues. Germline lookup yields CDR1 SQVTM and CDR2 ANQGSEA. Deletions cut 0 bases from V and 3 bases from J, with 9 bases between. This CDR3 is CSVEDGHRGNTIYF. DNA for the CDR3: TGCAGCGTTGAAGACGGACACCGTGGAAACACCATATATTTT.

The CDR3 nucleotides read TGTGCCAGCAGCTTGCGGGGGGTGCATGAAAAACTGTTTTTT. Protein: CASSLRGVHEKLFF. The V and J genes are TRBV5-6 and TRBJ1-4; a weak D match, TRBD1 (5 bases). Trimming shortened V by 1 base and J by 6 bases, and 10 bases separated the two germline ends. The CDR3 consists of 14 residues. Germline CDR1 SGHDT, CDR2 YYEEEE. The whole variable domain, remainder taken from reference TRBV5-6 and TRBJ1-4, is DAGVTQSPTHLIKTRGQQVTLRCSPKSGHDTVSWYQQALGQGPQFIFQYYEEEERQRGNFPDRFSGHQFPNYSSELNVNALLLGDSALYLCASSLRGVHEKLFFGSGTQLSVL.

V usage is TRBV4-3 and J usage is TRBJ2-2, with D unresolved. Germline values: CDR1 LGHNA, CDR2 YSLEER. Trimming left V 8 bases short and J 1 base short, with 2 bases between. The CDR3 runs 11 residues. The CDR3: CASGNTGELFF. CDR3 DNA sequence: TGCGCCAGCGGGAACACCGGGGAGCTGTTTTTT.

V usage is TRBV5-1 and J usage is TRBJ1-1; 8 bases match TRBD1. This CDR3 is 14 amino acids long. In germline, CDR1 is SGHRS, CDR2 YFSETQ. V lost 4 bases and J lost 10; bases outside the gene matches: 12. The CDR3 DNA is TGCGCCAGCAGCGTTCTCGGACAGGGCGAGGGAGCTTTCTTT. As protein: CASSVLGQGEGAFF.

This clone was counted at least ten times. V usage is TRBV14 and J usage is TRBJ1-2; D gene unclear. Germline CDR1 reads SGHDN; CDR2 reads FVKESK. The germline V and J ends were trimmed by 5 bases and 7 bases, with 14 bases remaining between them. CDR3 length: 13 residues. CDR3 DNA: TGTGCCAGCAGCTCCATCACGGCCCTTGGCTACACCTTC. Translating gives CASSSITALGYTF. Based on the CDR3 plus reference TRBV14 and TRBJ1-2, the full variable domain is EAGVTQFPSHSVIEKGQTVTLRCDPISGHDNLYWYRRVMGKEIKFLLHFVKESKQDESGMPNNRFLAERTGGTYSTLKVQPAELEDSGVYFCASSSITALGYTFGSGTRLTVV.

This chain uses TRBV5-1 with TRBJ1-3; 9 bases are a match to TRBD1. Losses at the gene ends were 6 bases for V and 2 bases for J; bases not matched to a gene: 9. The CDR3 covers 16 residues. Germline V gene sequence: CDR1 SGHRS, CDR2 YFSETQ. As DNA, the CDR3 is TGCGCCAGCAACCAAGGGACAGGGTCGACTGGAAACACCATATATTTT. This gives the protein CASNQGTGSTGNTIYF. Using reference TRBV5-1 and TRBJ1-3 for the parts outside the CDR3, the full variable domain is KAGVTQTPRYLIKTRGQQVTLSCSPISGHRSVSWYQQTPGQGLQFLFEYFSETQRNKGNFPGRFSGRQFSNSRSEMNVSTLELGDSALYLCASNQGTGSTGNTIYFGEGSWLTVV.

This chain connects TRBV6-5 to TRBJ2-5, with D possibly TRBD2 on 5 matching bases. Germline V CDR1 and CDR2: MNHEY, SVGAGI. V was shortened by 6 bases and J by 4 bases, with 15 bases between the two germline ends. The length of the CDR3 is 14 residues. The CDR3 spells CASRSILVSETQYF. CDR3 in DNA: TGTGCCAGCAGGTCTATACTAGTCTCAGAGACCCAGTACTTC.

The V gene is TRBV7-9, the J gene TRBJ1-5, with D maybe TRBD1 (6 bases). Germline values: CDR1 SEHNR, CDR2 FQNEAQ (reference sequence). The CDR3 sequence is 17 residues long. Trimming stripped 0 bases from V and 1 base from J, with 13 bases between. The CDR3 bases are TGTGCCAGCAGCTTAGCGCCGGGGGGCTGGAGCAATCAGCCCCAGCATTTT. This encodes CASSLAPGGWSNQPQHF.

The chain recombines TRBV27 with TRBJ2-1; 12 positions agree with TRBD1. The CDR3 consists of 20 residues. Germline CDR1 is MNHEY and CDR2 is SMNVEV (reference sequence). Trimming removed 5 bases from V and 0 bases from J; junction bases left unmatched: 14. CDR3 in DNA: TGTGCCAGCAGTCCGCCCCCCAGGGACAGGGGGCTAAGCTCCTACAATGAGCAGTTCTTC. Residues: CASSPPPRDRGLSSYNEQFF.

V is TRBV19 and J is TRBJ1-2; D is possibly TRBD1 (6 bases). V was cut by 5 bases and J by 4 bases, with 14 bases left in between. CDR3 size: 14 residues. Germline V gene data show CDR1 as LNHDA and CDR2 as SQIVND (reference sequence). The CDR3 region has the DNA TGTGCCAGTAGTGGACAGCGGGTTACCTATGGCTACACCTTC. Translated: CASSGQRVTYGYTF.